This is a list of T cell receptor beta chains from one sample in a study of cytomegalovirus exposure and HLA in healthy donors. Clones were read by immunoSEQ multiplex PCR, and TCRdb kept only the in-frame ones, dropping some. The table shows approximately 70,000 clones, with 60% to 75% occurring only once. Source material: PBMCs. The receptors shown here come from a woman aged 60-75 years in good health and CMV-seropositive. CDR3s include the opening cysteine and the closing phenylalanine or tryptophan. The D gene is left open where the match is weak. Rows give clone size only sometimes, using once, few, many, or a class for an expanded clone.

>TRBV19|-|-|TRBJ2-7
TGTGCCAGTAGTTATGGCGGAGGAACCTACGAGCAGTACTTC
CASSYGGGTYEQYF
>TRBV20-1|-|-|TRBJ2-7
TGCAGTGCTAGACCAGTCTACGAGCAGTACTTC
CSARPVYEQYF
>TRBV5-5|-|-|TRBJ1-2
TGTGCCAGCAGCTTGGATCTCGGAGGGAACTATGGCTACACCTTC
CASSLDLGGNYGYTF
>TRBV5-1|-|TRBD1|TRBJ2-1
TGCGCCAGCTGGACAGGGGTCTACAATGAGCAGTTCTTC
CASWTGVYNEQFF
>TRBV5-1|-|-|TRBJ2-5
TGCGCCAGCAGCTTCGGCGGGACCCTCCAGGAGACCCAGTACTTC
CASSFGGTLQETQYF
>TRBV25-1|-|-|TRBJ2-7
TGTGCCAGCGCCCAATCAGGGGTGCACGGCTCCTACGAGCAGTACTTC
CASAQSGVHGSYEQYF
>TRBV5-8|-|TRBD1|TRBJ1-3
TGTGCCAGCAGCTCACTGGACAGGGGGAGAAACACCATATATTTT
CASSSLDRGRNTIYF
>TRBV29-1|few|-|TRBJ2-5
TGCAGCGTTGTGCATACAACAGGGACCCAGTACTTC
CSVVHTTGTQYF
>TRBV19|-|TRBD1|TRBJ2-7
TGTGCCAGTAGCATCGGGACAGTAACCTACGAGCAGTACTTC
CASSIGTVTYEQYF
>TRBV11-3|-|-|TRBJ2-1
TGTGCCAGCAGCTTAGGAGGGAGAAGGGAGTTCTTC
CASSLGGRREFF
>TRBV5-4|-|-|TRBJ2-5
TGTGCCAGCAGCTTGTTATCTACTGGGGGCGAGACCCAGTACTTC
CASSLLSTGGETQYF
>TRBV5-1|-|TRBD1|TRBJ1-2
TGCGCCAGCAGCTGGGGCCAGGGGGCGGATGGCTACACCTTC
CASSWGQGADGYTF
>TRBV5-1|-|TRBD1|TRBJ1-4
TGCGCCAGCAGCTGGAAGACAGGGGTGGAGGAAAAACTGTTTTTT
CASSWKTGVEEKLFF
>TRBV7-8|-|TRBD1|TRBJ1-6
TGTGCCAGCAGCACCCAAAGGCTCAGGACAGGGGTTAGTTCACCCCTCCACTTT
CASSTQRLRTGVSSPLHF
>TRBV19|-|-|TRBJ1-3
TGTGCCAGTAGTATCCGGGGAAACACCATATATTTT
CASSIRGNTIYF
>TRBV10-3|-|-|TRBJ1-1
TGTGCCATCAGTGAAATGGGCATGAACACTGAAGCTTTCTTT
CAISEMGMNTEAFF
>TRBV14|-|TRBD1|TRBJ2-7
TGTGCCAGCAGCCCTGGGACAGTGCAGAGCGAGCAGTACTTC
CASSPGTVQSEQYF
>TRBV7-8|-|-|TRBJ2-6
TGTGCCAGCAGCTTGATGCGTCGCTCTGGGGCCAACGTCCTGACTTTC
CASSLMRRSGANVLTF
>TRBV10-3|-|-|TRBJ2-4
TGTGCCATCAGTGAGTCGCTAGCTAGCACCCAAAACATTCAGTACTTC
CAISESLASTQNIQYF
>TRBV7-2|-|-|TRBJ2-1
TGTGCCAGCAGCTCGGCAGGGGCGTACAATGAGCAGTTCTTC
CASSSAGAYNEQFF
>TRBV30|-|-|TRBJ1-1
TGTGCCTGGAGGGGGCCCGGTTGGAACACTGAAGCTTTCTTT
CAWRGPGWNTEAFF
>TRBV30|-|-|TRBJ1-6
TGTGCCTCTTGGACAGACCCTAGCTCCTATAATTCACCCCTCCACTTT
CASWTDPSSYNSPLHF
>TRBV2|-|-|TRBJ1-4
TGTGCCAGCAGTGCTGAAAGGGGTAGGGGTGAAAAACTGTTTTTT
CASSAERGRGEKLFF
>TRBV6-5|-|-|TRBJ1-4
TGTGCCAGCAGCAGGGTGCTCGATGAAAAACTGTTTTTT
CASSRVLDEKLFF
>TRBV5-1|-|TRBD1|TRBJ1-4
TGCGCCAGCAGCTCCTACAGGGGCACAACTAATGAAAAACTGTTTTTT
CASSSYRGTTNEKLFF
>TRBV5-1|-|TRBD2|TRBJ2-3
TGCGCCAGCAGCTCGGGACTAGCGAGCACAGATACGCAGTATTTT
CASSSGLASTDTQYF
>TRBV19|few|-|TRBJ1-5
TGTGCCAGTAGTATATCGCGTTATAGCAATCAGCCCCAGCATTTT
CASSISRYSNQPQHF
>TRBV5-1|-|TRBD2|TRBJ2-1
TGCGCCAGCAGATTTACTAGCGGGGGTTACAATGAGCAGTTCTTC
CASRFTSGGYNEQFF
>TRBV28|-|-|TRBJ1-1
TGTGCCAGCAGTCGATGGAGCACTGAAGCTTTCTTT
CASSRWSTEAFF
>TRBV9|-|TRBD1|TRBJ2-5
TGTGCCAGCAGCGTAGGTCTCAGGGGGCGGGAGACCCAGTACTTC
CASSVGLRGRETQYF
>TRBV5-1|-|-|TRBJ2-2
TGCGCCAGCAAGGAGACCGGGGAGCTGTTTTTT
CASKETGELFF
>TRBV10-2|-|-|TRBJ1-5
TGCGCCAGCAGTCCCCCCTTTCAGCCCCAGCATTTT
CASSPPFQPQHF
>TRBV28|-|-|TRBJ1-2
TGTGCCAGCAGTTTGAGACAGTACGGCTACACCTTC
CASSLRQYGYTF
>TRBV19|-|-|TRBJ2-4
TGTGCCAGTACAGCACCGGGGTTGGCCAAAAACATTCAGTACTTC
CASTAPGLAKNIQYF
>TRBV5-6|-|TRBD1|TRBJ1-4
TGTGCCAGCAGCCTCCGGGACAGGGGGCTGCTTGGGGAAAAACTGTTTTTT
CASSLRDRGLLGEKLFF
>TRBV11-2|-|-|TRBJ1-2
TGTGCCAGCAGCTTGGTCACAGCGTGGGGCGGCTACACCTTC
CASSLVTAWGGYTF
>TRBV10-3|-|-|TRBJ1-1
TGTGCCATCACGGACATGAACACTGAAGCTTTCTTT
CAITDMNTEAFF
>TRBV19|once|-|TRBJ1-5
TGTGCCAGTAGGCCCCTAGACAGCAAGAATCAGCCCCAGCATTTT
CASRPLDSKNQPQHF
>TRBV2|few|TRBD1|TRBJ1-1
TGTGCCAGCAGTGAAGAAAGGGGACAGTTGAACACTGAAGCTTTCTTT
CASSEERGQLNTEAFF
>TRBV2|-|TRBD1|TRBJ1-5
TGTGCCAGCGACAGGGGGGGCAATCAGCCCCAGCATTTT
CASDRGGNQPQHF
>TRBV18|-|-|TRBJ1-2
TGTGCCAGCTCACCACCCACAGTACGCTATGGCTACACCTTC
CASSPPTVRYGYTF
>TRBV18|-|TRBD2|TRBJ2-3
TGTGCCAGCTCACCCCCGGTGGGGGAGGGCCTAGATACGCAGTATTTT
CASSPPVGEGLDTQYF
>TRBV15|-|TRBD1|TRBJ2-4
TGTGCCACCAGCGCCCGACAGGGTAAAAACATTCAGTACTTC
CATSARQGKNIQYF
>TRBV27|-|-|TRBJ1-1
TGTGCCAGCAGTAATTGGGGAGGGGGCACTGAAGCTTTCTTT
CASSNWGGGTEAFF
>TRBV30|-|-|TRBJ2-2
TGTGCCTGGAGTGTACTGGTTGGTGAGCTGTTTTTT
CAWSVLVGELFF
>TRBV6-5|once|-|TRBJ2-7
TGTGCCAGCCAGAGGGGGGGACAGGCCTACTACGAGCAGTACTTC
CASQRGGQAYYEQYF
>TRBV6-1|-|TRBD1|TRBJ2-1
TGTGCCAGCCTCCGGACAGGGAGTAGCGATGAGCAGTTCTTC
CASLRTGSSDEQFF
>TRBV9|-|TRBD1|TRBJ2-5
TGTGCCAGCAGCCCAGGGGGCTGGGAGACCCAGTACTTC
CASSPGGWETQYF
>TRBV5-1|-|TRBD2|TRBJ2-5
TGCGCCAGCAGCCGATCCGGGACTAGGGTTGTAGAAGAGACCCAGTACTTC
CASSRSGTRVVEETQYF
>TRBV5-1|once|-|TRBJ2-7
TGCGCCAGCAGCCCGACAGTCGGATACGAGCAGTACTTC
CASSPTVGYEQYF
>TRBV5-1|-|TRBD1|TRBJ2-5
TGCGCCACGGCACTCAGGGGGAAGGAGACCCAGTACTTC
CATALRGKETQYF
>TRBV7-9|once|-|TRBJ1-1
TGTGCCAGCAGCTCGGGGGTGGGGAACACTGAAGCTTTCTTT
CASSSGVGNTEAFF
>TRBV4-2|-|-|TRBJ1-2
TGTGCCAGCAGCCCGTTGGGGCCATTTTATGGCTACACCTTC
CASSPLGPFYGYTF
>TRBV30|-|TRBD1|TRBJ1-2
TGTGCCCAGACAGGGTATCGTGGCTACACCTTC
CAQTGYRGYTF
>TRBV4-1|once|-|TRBJ2-3
TGCGCCAGCAGCCAAGATAGGCGGTACACAGATACGCAGTATTTT
CASSQDRRYTDTQYF